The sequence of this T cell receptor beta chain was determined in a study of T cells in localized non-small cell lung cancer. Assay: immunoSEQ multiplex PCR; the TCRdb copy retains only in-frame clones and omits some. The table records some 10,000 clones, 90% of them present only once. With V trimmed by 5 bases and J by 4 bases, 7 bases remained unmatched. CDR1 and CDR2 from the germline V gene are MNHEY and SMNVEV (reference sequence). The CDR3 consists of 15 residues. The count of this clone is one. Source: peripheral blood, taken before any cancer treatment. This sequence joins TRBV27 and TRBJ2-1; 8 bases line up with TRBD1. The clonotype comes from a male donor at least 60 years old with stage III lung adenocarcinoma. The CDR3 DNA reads TGTGCCAGCAGTAGCCAGGGGGCAATTTACAATGAGCAGTTCTTC. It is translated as CASSSQGAIYNEQFF.